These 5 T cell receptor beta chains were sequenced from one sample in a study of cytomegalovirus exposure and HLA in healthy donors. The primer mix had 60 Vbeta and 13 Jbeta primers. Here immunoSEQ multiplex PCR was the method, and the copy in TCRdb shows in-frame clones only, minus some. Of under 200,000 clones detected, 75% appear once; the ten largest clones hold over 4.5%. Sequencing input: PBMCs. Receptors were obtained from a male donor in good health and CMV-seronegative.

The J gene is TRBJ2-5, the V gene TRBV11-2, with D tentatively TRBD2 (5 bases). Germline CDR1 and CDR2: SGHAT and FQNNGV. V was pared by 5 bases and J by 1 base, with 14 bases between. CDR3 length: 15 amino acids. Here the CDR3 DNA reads TGTGCCAGCAGCCGAATAAGAGGGTTCCAAGAGACCCAGTACTTC. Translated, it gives CASSRIRGFQETQYF.

DNA of the CDR3: TGTGCTAGTGCCAGTGGTCTTTTCTACGAGCAGTACTTC. Translated: CASASGLFYEQYF. The chain employs TRBV12-5 and TRBJ2-7, with D hard to call. This CDR3 has 13 amino acids. CDR1 is LGHNT, CDR2 FRNRAP, per germline. Trimming shortened V by 7 bases and J by 3 bases, and 13 bases separated the two germline ends.

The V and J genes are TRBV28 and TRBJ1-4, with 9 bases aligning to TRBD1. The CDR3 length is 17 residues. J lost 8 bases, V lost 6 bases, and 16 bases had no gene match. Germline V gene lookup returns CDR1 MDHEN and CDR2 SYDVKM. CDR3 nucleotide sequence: TGTGCCAGCAGCCCGACAGGGGGTCGGTCGGGGGGGGAAAAACTGTTTTTT. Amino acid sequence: CASSPTGGRSGGEKLFF.

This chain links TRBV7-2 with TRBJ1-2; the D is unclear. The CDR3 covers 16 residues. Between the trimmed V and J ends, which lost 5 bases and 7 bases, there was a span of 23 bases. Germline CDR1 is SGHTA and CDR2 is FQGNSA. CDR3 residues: CASSPGVGGQSGGYTF. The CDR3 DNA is TGTGCCAGCAGCCCCGGCGTCGGAGGGCAATCGGGTGGCTACACCTTC.

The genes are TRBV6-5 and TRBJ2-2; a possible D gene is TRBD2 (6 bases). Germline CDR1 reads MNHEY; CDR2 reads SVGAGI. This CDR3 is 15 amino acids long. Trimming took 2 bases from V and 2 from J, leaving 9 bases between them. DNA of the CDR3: TGTGCCAGCAGTTACAGGGGAGGAAACACCGGGGAGCTGTTTTTT. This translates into CASSYRGGNTGELFF.